The sequence of this TCR beta chain was determined in a study of cytomegalovirus exposure and HLA in healthy donors. Study results and caveats: Sequencing probably produced one cluster of sequence variants that were highly shared. The study flagged roughly 160 TCR beta chains as cytomegalovirus-associated. A previous analysis found most TCR beta V segments productive roughly 87% or roughly 30% of the time. A later analysis linked a missense DCLRE1C variant to TCR beta V- and J-gene trimming.

This clone has only one observation. As yet, its antigen is unknown. The PCR had 60 Vbeta and 13 Jbeta primers. The assay was immunoSEQ multiplex PCR, and TCRdb's table has in-frame clones only and misses some. The data hold around 150,000 clones, with 73% observed a single time. Sequencing used PBMCs. The origin of this receptor is a human donor in good health.

CDR3 residues: CAGSPDSPSGNTIYF. CDR3 DNA: TGCGCCGGCTCTCCGGACAGTCCCTCTGGAAACACCATATATTTT. This chain connects TRBV5-1 to TRBJ1-3, with D tentatively TRBD1 (6 bases). V lost 10 bases and J lost 0, with 17 bases in between. The CDR3 extends over 15 amino acids. Looked up from germline, CDR1 is SGHRS and CDR2 is YFSETQ.